This TCR beta chain came from a study of response to subunit inactivated influenza vaccine. Each CDR3 protein gets one entry after TCRdb re-called the RT-PCR reads with MiXCR. The sample has about 610,000 distinct CDR3 sequences, less than 15% seen once; the top ten hold approximately 10%. In this sample, this clonotype turned up a few times. As yet, its antigen is unknown. With 2 bases clipped from V and 4 bases from J, the junction kept 4 bases outside the gene matches. This CDR3 is 15 amino acids long. Germline assignment: CDR1 SEHNR and CDR2 FQNEAQ (reference sequence). The study, taken as a whole, reports: Seasonal influenza vaccination, on each occasion, was suggested by the authors to recruit few new T cells.

Material: PBMCs from blood, obtained about 11 days after vaccination. The receptor was isolated from a man aged 45-65 years who received an inactivated influenza vaccine. The chain carries TRBV7-9 and TRBJ2-1; 8 nucleotides line up with TRBD2. CDR3 loop: CASSLMTSVYNEQFF. CDR3 sequence (DNA): TGTGCCAGCAGCTTAATGACTAGCGTTTACAATGAGCAGTTCTTC.